The 32 T cell receptor beta chains presented below share a single source sample, sequenced in a study of chemoradiotherapy in HPV16-positive cancers. The assay was immunoSEQ multiplex PCR, and TCRdb's table has in-frame clones only and misses some. Among 65,000 to 80,000 clones listed, roughly 90% were seen once. Sequenced here: blood, sampled from a patient who underwent chemoradiotherapy. The receptor source for this set is a human donor with HPV-associated anogenital cancer.

The chain couples TRBV15 to TRBJ2-1; 9 bases agree with TRBD2. The V and J ends lost 6 bases and 7 bases, in that order; junction bases with no gene match: 4. CDR3 length: 13 residues. CDR1 is LNHNV and CDR2 is YYDKDF in the germline V gene (reference sequence). In DNA form, the CDR3 reads TGTGCCACCAGTGGGCGGGAGGGTAATGAGCAGTTCTTC. Translation: CATSGREGNEQFF.

The gene calls are TRBV2 and TRBJ2-7, with a possible D match to TRBD1 (5 bases). Per germline, CDR1 SNHLY and CDR2 FYNNEI. V was shortened by 5 bases and J by 7 bases, with 18 bases between the two germline ends. The CDR3 sequence is 14 residues long. As DNA, the CDR3 is TGTGCCAGCAGTTCCAGGGTAGGGTCTACGGAGCAGTACTTC. This translates into CASSSRVGSTEQYF.

The V and J genes are TRBV28 and TRBJ2-1; maybe TRBD2 (5 bases). V gave up 9 bases and J gave up 4 bases, with 13 bases separating them. Germline lookup yields CDR1 MDHEN and CDR2 SYDVKM. The CDR3 loop spans 13 amino acids. This CDR3 is CASLRVLYNEQFF. The CDR3, as DNA: TGTGCCAGTCTGAGGGTATTGTACAATGAGCAGTTCTTC.

V is TRBV5-1 and J is TRBJ1-1; no clear D. Trimming removed 0 bases at V and 3 bases at J, with 9 bases between. Germline values: CDR1 SGHRS, CDR2 YFSETQ. The length of the CDR3 is 14 residues. CDR3 sequence reads: CASSLGSVYTEAFF. DNA for the CDR3: TGCGCCAGCAGCTTGGGTTCAGTCTACACTGAAGCTTTCTTT.

The V and J genes are TRBV13 and TRBJ2-5, with D perhaps TRBD2 (6 bases). Germline CDR1 is PRHDT and CDR2 is FYEKMQ (reference sequence). V was shortened by 3 bases and J by 3 bases, with 11 bases between the two germline ends. This CDR3 has 14 amino acids. As DNA, the CDR3 is TGTGCCAGCAGCTTGGGGGAGGACGAAGAGACCCAGTACTTC. This sequence encodes CASSLGEDEETQYF.

In this sample, this clone turned up once. The chain recombines TRBV21-1 with TRBJ2-7; TRBD1 is the table's D call and was not checked against the DNA. TRBV21-1 has pseudogene status. The CDR3 runs 18 residues. The CDR3: CASSPLFSVRGRAYEQYF. The DNA for the CDR3 is TGTGCCAGCAGCCCCCTGTTTAGCGTCAGGGGCAGAGCCTACGAGCAGTACTTC.

The J gene is TRBJ2-5, the V gene TRBV7-9; D unclear. The CDR3 runs 13 residues. Germline CDR1 and CDR2: SEHNR and FQNEAQ (reference sequence). Trimming removed 2 bases from V and 3 bases from J, with 7 bases in between. CDR3 sequence (DNA): TGTGCCAGCAGCTTATCCCTGGAAGAGACCCAGTACTTC. This gives the protein CASSLSLEETQYF.

The genes are TRBV4-1 and TRBJ2-1; possibly TRBD2 for D (6 bases). The ends were cut back, 4 bases at V and 4 bases at J, with 11 bases in the middle. The CDR3 is 14 amino acids. CDR1 is MGHRA and CDR2 is YSYEKL in the germline V gene. This CDR3 reads CASSPYAGYNEQFF. The CDR3 DNA is TGCGCCAGCAGCCCCTACGCGGGGTACAATGAGCAGTTCTTC.

The J gene is TRBJ2-3, the V gene TRBV10-3; TRBD2 matches 7 bases. V lost 3 bases and J lost 6; bases outside the gene matches: 12. The CDR3 is 16 amino acids. The germline V gene has CDR1 ENHRY and CDR2 SYGVKD. CDR3 bases: TGTGCCATCAGTGACCCCTTGGGGGGAGGGGTGGATACGCAGTATTTT. Translation gives CAISDPLGGGVDTQYF.

The rearrangement joins TRBV6-6 to TRBJ1-3, with TRBD1 identical over 10 bases. The length of the CDR3 is 14 residues. Germline trimming cut 2 bases from V and 13 bases from J; bases unmatched to any gene: 8. Germline-derived CDR1 and CDR2 are MNHNY and SVGAGI (reference sequence). CDR3 protein: CASSYGTGVISIYF. In nucleotides, the CDR3 is TGTGCCAGCAGTTACGGGACAGGGGTAATCTCGATATATTTT.

V gene TRBV21-1 combines with J gene TRBJ1-2. TRBV21-1 constitutes a pseudogene. CDR3 size: 14 residues. For the CDR3, the DNA is TGTGCCAGCAGTGACGGATCCCGCCTCTATGGCTACACCTTC. This encodes CASSDGSRLYGYTF.

The chain has TRBV9 and TRBJ2-7; D is possibly TRBD1 or TRBD2 (5 bases each). Germline V gene sequence: CDR1 SGDLS, CDR2 YYNGEE. The CDR3 is made up of 16 amino acids. The V end lost 2 bases, the J end lost 0 bases, and 15 bases lay between the germline ends. CDR3 DNA: TGTGCCAGCAGCGTTTCCGGGACGCTTGGCTCCTACGAGCAGTACTTC. As protein: CASSVSGTLGSYEQYF.

The chain has TRBV7-8 and TRBJ2-5; 8 nucleotides align to TRBD2. CDR1 is SGHVS, CDR2 FQNEAQ, per germline. The CDR3 length is 16 residues. The J segment lost 11 bases and the V segment lost 5 bases, leaving 19 bases of the junction unmatched. CDR3 sequence reads: CASSPSSGRGDLEQYF. For the CDR3, the DNA is TGTGCCAGCAGCCCATCATCCGGGCGGGGGGACTTGGAGCAGTACTTC.

V is TRBV5-5 and J is TRBJ2-6; tentative D call: TRBD1 (6 bases). CDR1 SGHKS and CDR2 YYEKEE come from the germline V gene (reference sequence). The V and J ends lost 4 bases and 4 bases respectively, with 9 bases between them. This CDR3 is built from 14 residues. This chain's CDR3 is CASSTGPGANVLTF. CDR3 DNA: TGTGCCAGCAGCACAGGGCCCGGGGCCAACGTCCTGACTTTC.

V and J are TRBV30 and TRBJ2-3, with D possibly TRBD1 on 6 matching bases. Trimming shortened V by 4 bases and J by 1 base, and 15 bases separated the two germline ends. The germline V gene encodes CDR1 GTSNPN and CDR2 SVGIG (reference sequence). The CDR3 spans 15 residues. The chain's CDR3 is CAWNAGAGGTDTQYF. CDR3 coding DNA: TGTGCCTGGAACGCAGGGGCAGGGGGCACAGATACGCAGTATTTT.

The rearrangement links TRBV7-9 to TRBJ1-1; no reliable D call. Germline V gene data show CDR1 as SEHNR and CDR2 as FQNEAQ (reference sequence). CDR3 size: 17 residues. Trimming took 2 bases from V and 6 from J, leaving 22 bases between them. The CDR3: CASSLSSGLRLESEAFF. The DNA of the CDR3 is TGTGCCAGCAGCTTAAGCTCGGGTTTGCGGTTGGAATCTGAAGCTTTCTTT.

The sample holds a few counts of this clone. The rearrangement joins TRBV10-3 to TRBJ1-1; TRBD1 is a possible D gene (6 bases). Germline CDR1 reads ENHRY; CDR2 reads SYGVKD. The CDR3 consists of 13 residues. V was clipped by 8 bases and J by 0 bases, with 10 bases between them. The CDR3 spells CAILDRLNTEAFF. CDR3 coding DNA: TGTGCCATCCTCGACAGGCTGAACACTGAAGCTTTCTTT.

V is TRBV6-6 and J is TRBJ1-1; D possibly corresponds to TRBD1 (5 bases). CDR1 MNHNY and CDR2 SVGAGI come from the germline V gene (reference sequence). Trimming cost V 5 bases and J 1 base, with 14 bases left between them. The CDR3 loop spans 15 amino acids. The DNA of the CDR3 is TGTGCCAGCAGTACGGGGCCGGCGACGAACACTGAAGCTTTCTTT. Translated: CASSTGPATNTEAFF.

DNA for the CDR3: TGTGCCAGCAGCCCAGAAACCACCGGGGAGCTGTTTTTT. Translating gives CASSPETTGELFF. The chain uses TRBV5-4 and TRBJ2-2; D is uncertain. CDR3 length: 13 residues. Trimming removed 4 bases from V and 4 bases from J, with 8 bases in between. From germline, CDR1 is SGHNT and CDR2 YYREEE (reference sequence).

The V and J genes are TRBV6-5 and TRBJ1-2; D perhaps matches TRBD1 (5 bases). V lost 0 bases and J lost 7, with 12 bases in between. Germline V gene sequence: CDR1 MNHEY, CDR2 SVGAGI. The CDR3 covers 14 residues. CDR3 sequence (DNA): TGTGCCAGCAGTTACTCTGCGGGGCGTTTTGGCTACACCTTC. The encoded protein is CASSYSAGRFGYTF.

The chain has TRBV11-2 and TRBJ1-2; TRBD1 is a possible D gene (6 bases). The V gene lost 5 bases and the J gene lost 0 bases, with 13 bases spanning the gap. The CDR3 contains 15 residues. Germline-derived CDR1 and CDR2 are SGHAT and FQNNGV. CDR3 sequence reads: CASSARTATNYGYTF. DNA for the CDR3: TGTGCCAGCAGCGCAAGGACAGCAACTAACTATGGCTACACCTTC. Together with reference TRBV11-2 and TRBJ1-2, the CDR3 gives the full variable domain: EAGVAQSPRYKIIEKRQSVAFWCNPISGHATLYWYQQILGQGPKLLIQFQNNGVVDDSQLPKDRFSAERLKGVDSTLKIQPAKLEDSAVYLCASSARTATNYGYTFGSGTRLTVV.

This chain connects TRBV19 to TRBJ1-1; the D gene is possibly TRBD1 (5 bases). CDR3 length equals 14 residues. Trimming pared 5 bases from V and 2 bases from J, leaving 12 bases between. The germline CDR1 and CDR2 sequences are LNHDA and SQIVND (reference sequence). The CDR3 sequence is CASSLGTINTEAFF. The CDR3 DNA reads TGTGCCAGTAGTCTAGGGACCATCAACACTGAAGCTTTCTTT.

As regards this clone: The junction departs from germline at one end; a sequencing error may be responsible. The chain uses TRBV27 and TRBJ1-4, with a tentative D call TRBD1 (5 bases). CDR1 and CDR2 from the germline V gene are MNHEY and SMNVEV (reference sequence). CDR3 length: 10 residues. The chain's CDR3 is CASRRGKTVF. CDR3 nucleotide sequence: TGTGCCAGCCGGAGGGGAAAAACTGTTTTT.

V gene TRBV13 combines with J gene TRBJ1-2; perhaps TRBD1 as D (5 bases). V was pared by 0 bases and J by 8 bases, with 10 bases between. There are 13 residues in the CDR3. The germline gives CDR1 PRHDT, CDR2 FYEKMQ (reference sequence). The CDR3 region is CASSLGQGGGYTF. CDR3 nucleotide sequence: TGTGCCAGCAGCTTAGGTCAGGGTGGCGGCTACACCTTC. The full variable domain, in which reference TRBV13 and TRBJ1-2 provide the parts outside the CDR3, is AAGVIQSPRHLIKEKRETATLKCYPIPRHDTVYWYQQGPGQDPQFLISFYEKMQSDKGSIPDRFSAQQFSDYHSELNMSSLELGDSALYFCASSLGQGGGYTFGSGTRLTVV.

This CDR3 reads CAWNSGQDYGYTF. The CDR3 DNA reads TGTGCCTGGAACTCCGGACAGGACTATGGCTACACCTTC. The V call is TRBV30, the J call TRBJ1-2, with TRBD1 matching over 7 bases. The CDR3 spans 13 residues. Germline V gene sequence: CDR1 GTSNPN, CDR2 SVGIG (reference sequence). Trimming cost V 4 bases and J 3 bases; bases outside gene matches: 5.

This clone was detected only once. This chain links TRBV28 with TRBJ1-4, with 7 bases identical to TRBD1. V lost 3 bases, J lost 7 bases, and 5 bases stayed unmatched. CDR3 length equals 14 residues. CDR1 is MDHEN, CDR2 SYDVKM, per germline. The CDR3 region has the DNA TGTGCCAGCAGTTTTGGGACAGTAGGTGAAAAACTGTTTTTT. It codes for CASSFGTVGEKLFF.

The genes are TRBV6-4 and TRBJ1-4, with 7 positions matching TRBD1. Losses at the gene ends were 4 bases for V and 3 bases for J; bases not matched to a gene: 5. This CDR3 is built from 15 residues. The germline V gene has CDR1 MRHNA and CDR2 SNTAGT. Written as DNA, the CDR3 is TGTGCCAGCAGTGCGACAGGGTTGGCTAATGAAAAACTGTTTTTT. This gives the protein CASSATGLANEKLFF.

This chain links TRBV25-1 with TRBJ1-1; D call uncertain. This CDR3 contains 15 residues. The V and J ends lost 5 bases and 0 bases respectively, with 13 bases between them. Germline V CDR1 and CDR2: MGHDK, SYGVNS. In DNA form, the CDR3 reads TGTGCCAGCAGTACCTTGACACCTTTGAACACTGAAGCTTTCTTT. It encodes CASSTLTPLNTEAFF.

The chain uses TRBV5-4 and TRBJ2-7; D gene unclear. V was trimmed by 3 bases and J by 0 bases, leaving 4 bases between them. The CDR3 has 12 amino acids. From germline, CDR1 is SGHNT and CDR2 YYREEE (reference sequence). CDR3 bases: TGTGCCAGCAGCTGGGACTCCTACGAGCAGTACTTC. This sequence encodes CASSWDSYEQYF.

The rearrangement uses TRBV5-6 and TRBJ1-6; D ambiguous. V dropped 5 bases and J dropped 0 bases, with 12 bases sitting between them. The germline V gene has CDR1 SGHDT and CDR2 YYEEEE. The CDR3 covers 16 residues. The CDR3 loop reads CASSPAGDSYNSPLHF. CDR3 bases: TGTGCCAGCAGTCCCGCCGGGGACTCCTATAATTCACCCCTCCACTTT. The full variable domain, with the rest looked up from reference TRBV5-6 and TRBJ1-6, is DAGVTQSPTHLIKTRGQQVTLRCSPKSGHDTVSWYQQALGQGPQFIFQYYEEEERQRGNFPDRFSGHQFPNYSSELNVNALLLGDSALYLCASSPAGDSYNSPLHFGNGTRLTVT.

V usage is TRBV28 and J usage is TRBJ2-7; either TRBD1 or TRBD2 may supply D (5 bases each). Germline-derived CDR1 and CDR2 are MDHEN and SYDVKM. The V end lost 5 bases, the J end lost 2 bases, and 10 bases lay between the germline ends. This CDR3 region has 13 residues. The CDR3 DNA reads TGTGCCAGCAGTCGGGACGTCGCCTACGAGCAGTACTTC. Amino acids: CASSRDVAYEQYF.

The chain is built from TRBV20-1 and TRBJ2-1, with 7 bases that match TRBD2. V trimming: 5 bases; J trimming: 9 bases; junction bases outside the gene matches: 4. Germline CDR1 DFQATT, CDR2 SNEGSKA (reference sequence). This CDR3 comprises 11 residues. CDR3 protein: CSAYPGGEQFF. CDR3 DNA: TGCAGTGCTTATCCGGGGGGTGAGCAGTTCTTC.